Shown below are 9 T cell receptor beta chains from a single sample sequenced in a study of control samples from healthy donors and cancer patients. Clones were sequenced by immunoSEQ multiplex PCR, and TCRdb holds only the in-frame ones, with some missing. The data hold under 300,000 clones, with 82% observed a single time. The sequencing sample was made of PBMCs. These receptor sequences come from a woman aged 60-75 years with lung cancer.

This clone was seen a single time. J is TRBJ1-5 and V is TRBV30; 8 bases map to TRBD1. The germline gives CDR1 GTSNPN, CDR2 SVGIG (reference sequence). J lost 4 bases, V lost 3 bases, and 8 bases had no gene match. The CDR3 runs to 15 residues. The CDR3 coding sequence is TGTGCCTGGAGCTCAGGGGGGACAGGAAATCAGCCCCAGCATTTT. As protein: CAWSSGGTGNQPQHF. The full variable domain, with the rest looked up from reference TRBV30 and TRBJ1-5, is SQTIHQWPATLVQPVGSPLSLECTVEGTSNPNLYWYRQAAGRGLQLLFYSVGIGQISSEVPQNLSASRPQDRQFILSSKKLLLSDSGFYLCAWSSGGTGNQPQHFGDGTRLSIL.

The chain links TRBV28 to TRBJ1-1; unclear D gene. V dropped 4 bases and J dropped 7 bases, with 10 bases sitting between them. This CDR3 has 12 amino acids. Per the germline V gene, CDR1 is MDHEN and CDR2 is SYDVKM. The CDR3 reads CASSSRRFEAFF. The CDR3 nucleotides are TGTGCCAGCAGTTCTAGGCGGTTTGAAGCTTTCTTT. Filled out from reference TRBV28 and TRBJ1-1, the complete variable domain reads DVKVTQSSRYLVKRTGEKVFLECVQDMDHENMFWYRQDPGLGLRLIYFSYDVKMKEKGDIPEGYSVSREKKERFSLILESASTNQTSMYLCASSSRRFEAFFGQGTRLTVV.

The chain links TRBV10-2 to TRBJ2-1, with TRBD1 as a possible D gene (6 bases). Trimming left V 5 bases short and J 6 bases short, with 14 bases between. Germline CDR1 is WSHSY and CDR2 is SAAADI. The CDR3 is 14 amino acids. The CDR3 region is CASSNGQLGNEQFF. The CDR3 DNA reads as TGCGCCAGCAGTAACGGACAGTTAGGCAATGAGCAGTTCTTC.

This clone has only one observation. V is TRBV19 and J is TRBJ1-5; D is uncertain. The CDR3 has 16 amino acids. Germline CDR1 reads LNHDA; CDR2 reads SQIVND (reference sequence). V lost 7 bases to trimming and J lost 9 bases, with 25 bases between them. The CDR3: CASTPQARINLGPQHF. In nucleotides, the CDR3 is TGTGCCAGTACCCCGCAAGCCAGGATTAATCTGGGGCCCCAGCATTTT.

CDR3 DNA: TGTGCCAGTAGGACATGGGGGCAGAACCTACATGGCTACACCTTC. Translated, it gives CASRTWGQNLHGYTF. The J gene is TRBJ1-2, the V gene TRBV19; tentatively, D is TRBD1 (6 bases). The germline V and J ends were trimmed by 6 bases and 6 bases, with 20 bases remaining between them. CDR1 and CDR2 from the germline V gene are LNHDA and SQIVND (reference sequence). CDR3 length equals 15 residues.

The rearrangement joins TRBV15 to TRBJ1-2, with 11 positions matching TRBD1. In germline, CDR1 is LNHNV, CDR2 YYDKDF (reference sequence). This CDR3 has 15 residues. V dropped 0 bases and J dropped 8; count of bases not matched to a gene: 5. This chain's CDR3 is CATSRDRGQGEGYTF. CDR3 DNA: TGTGCCACCAGCAGAGATAGGGGACAGGGGGAAGGCTACACCTTC.

The sample holds a few counts of this clone. The chain carries TRBV6-1 and TRBJ2-1; D may match TRBD1 or TRBD2 (5 bases each). Per germline, CDR1 MNHNS and CDR2 SASEGT. V lost 3 bases and J 6 bases, leaving 15 bases between the germline ends. The CDR3 runs 15 residues. CDR3 in amino acids: CASSEGPGRVNEQFF. CDR3 sequence (DNA): TGTGCCAGCAGTGAGGGACCGGGAAGGGTCAATGAGCAGTTCTTC.

The chain employs TRBV6-6 and TRBJ1-5, with D hard to call. V lost 6 bases and J 0 bases, leaving 9 bases between the germline ends. CDR3 size: 14 residues. Germline CDR1 is MNHNY and CDR2 is SVGAGI (reference sequence). The CDR3 loop is CASRRQNSNQPQHF. Here the CDR3 DNA reads TGTGCCAGCAGACGACAAAATAGCAATCAGCCCCAGCATTTT.

V is TRBV7-9 and J is TRBJ1-1; 7 bases are a match to TRBD1. The V gene's germline CDR1 is SEHNR and CDR2 FQNEAQ (reference sequence). This CDR3 spans 15 amino acids. The trim removed 5 bases at V and 3 bases at J, leaving 9 bases unmatched. The CDR3 sequence: CASSPTGKGDTEAFF. CDR3 DNA: TGTGCCAGCAGCCCGACAGGGAAGGGGGACACTGAAGCTTTCTTT.